This TCR beta chain was identified in a study of tumor and adjacent non-tumor tissue in lung cancer. Study information: Aged about 31 to 76 years, patients included 10 men and 5 women with stage I to III disease. Each sample yielded around 4.2 million productive TCRbeta reads on average.

Study-wide results and limits: TCR diversity was significantly greater in tumor than normal lung tissue.

TCRbeta libraries were built with three rounds of nested PCR, modified from ARM-PCR. TCRdb ran MiXCR on the multiplex PCR reads and lists one entry per CDR3 protein. The table has around 74,000 distinct CDR3 sequences, around 70% seen once. The CDR3 loop spans 16 amino acids. Germline lookup yields CDR1 DFQATT and CDR2 SNEGSKA (reference sequence). RNA was extracted from bulk tissue without any cell sorting. More than 3 cm separated this lung sample from the edge of the tumor. Comment on this clonotype: Its antigen is not identified.

This sequence originates from a woman aged 50 to 60 with non-small cell lung cancer. The chain uses TRBV20-1 and TRBJ1-1; the match to TRBD1 covers 7 bases. The source material was distant non-tumor lung tissue. CDR3 DNA sequence: TGCACTGTTAGAGATCTTAACAGGGGAGTAGACACTGAAGCTTTCTTT. This sequence encodes CTVRDLNRGVDTEAFF.